One and the same sample provided the 26 T cell receptor beta chains below, sequenced in a study of cytomegalovirus exposure and HLA in healthy donors. PCR primers comprised 60 Vbeta and 13 Jbeta primers. Only in-frame clones appear in the TCRdb table, and some are missing; sequencing was by immunoSEQ multiplex PCR. The data contain about 160,000 clones, roughly 85% of them singletons. What was sequenced was PBMCs. The origin of the receptors is a male donor in good health and CMV-seropositive.

As regards this clone: The same CDR3 also results from other DNA sequences found in this sample. This rearrangement joins TRBV11-2 to TRBJ1-2, with 11 bases aligning to TRBD1. Trimming removed 4 bases from V and 4 bases from J; junction bases left unmatched: 2. The CDR3 covers 14 residues. The germline gives CDR1 SGHAT, CDR2 FQNNGV. Here the CDR3 reads CASSSGQGGYGYTF. The CDR3 DNA is TGTGCCAGCAGCTCGGGACAGGGGGGCTATGGCTACACCTTC.

The chain uses TRBV2 and TRBJ1-6; a possible D gene is TRBD1 (6 bases). V was trimmed by 6 bases and J by 9 bases, leaving 12 bases between them. Germline V gives CDR1 SNHLY, CDR2 FYNNEI. This CDR3 comprises 13 residues. The CDR3 region has the DNA TGTGCCAGCAGGACAGGTTCGGCTTCACCCCTCCACTTT. It yields the protein CASRTGSASPLHF.

In its sample, this clone was seen a few times. The chain links TRBV9 to TRBJ2-1; 8 nucleotides match TRBD2. After removal of 0 bases from V and 5 bases from J, the junction contained 4 bases not matched to a gene. The CDR3 length is 15 residues. CDR1 is SGDLS and CDR2 is YYNGEE in the germline V gene. CDR3 bases: TGTGCCAGCAGCGTAGCGGGGGGGCCAGACAATGAGCAGTTCTTC. It specifies CASSVAGGPDNEQFF.

This clone was counted a single time. V usage is TRBV10-1 and J usage is TRBJ2-1; a weak D match, TRBD1 (6 bases). CDR1 and CDR2 from the germline V gene are WNHNN and SYGVQD (reference sequence). The germline V and J ends were trimmed by 4 bases and 4 bases, with 11 bases remaining between them. This CDR3 spans 14 amino acids. The CDR3 region has the DNA TGCGCCAGCAGTGGAGGGACAATTTACAATGAGCAGTTCTTC. Encoded protein: CASSGGTIYNEQFF.

The genes are TRBV6-5 and TRBJ2-6, with a tentative D call TRBD1 (6 bases). Germline V CDR1 and CDR2: MNHEY, SVGAGI. The CDR3 covers 15 residues. Deletions cut 6 bases from V and 4 bases from J, with 13 bases between. The CDR3 sequence: CASSSTGSGANVLTF. The CDR3, as DNA: TGTGCCAGCAGCTCTACAGGGAGCGGGGCCAACGTCCTGACTTTC.

This clone was found a few times. V is TRBV7-2 and J is TRBJ2-5; a weak D match, TRBD1 (6 bases). With 4 bases removed from V and 5 bases from J, the gap between germline ends came to 14 bases. CDR3 length: 14 residues. Per germline, CDR1 SGHTA and CDR2 FQGNSA. DNA for the CDR3: TGTGCCAGCAGCTCCCAGGGGTTAGGGGAGACCCAGTACTTC. This sequence encodes CASSSQGLGETQYF.

J is TRBJ1-1 and V is TRBV19; TRBD1 agrees at 12 bases. The CDR3 consists of 17 residues. V gave up 10 bases and J gave up 0 bases; unmatched junction bases: 12. From germline, CDR1 is LNHDA and CDR2 SQIVND (reference sequence). The CDR3 DNA reads as TGTGCCACGGCCGGGACAGGGGGCCGATTCATGAACACTGAAGCTTTCTTT. This translates into CATAGTGGRFMNTEAFF.

This clone was detected only once. This sequence joins TRBV11-2 and TRBJ2-1, with TRBD1 as a possible D gene (6 bases). V lost 9 bases, J lost 0 bases, and 12 bases lay in between. This CDR3 is 14 amino acids long. Germline V gene sequence: CDR1 SGHAT, CDR2 FQNNGV. CDR3 coding DNA: TGTGCCAGTATCAGGGGTAGCTCCTACAATGAGCAGTTCTTC. Translation gives CASIRGSSYNEQFF. The complete variable domain, with remaining parts taken from reference TRBV11-2 and TRBJ2-1, reads EAGVAQSPRYKIIEKRQSVAFWCNPISGHATLYWYQQILGQGPKLLIQFQNNGVVDDSQLPKDRFSAERLKGVDSTLKIQPAKLEDSAVYLCASIRGSSYNEQFFGPGTRLTVL.

The V and J genes are TRBV30 and TRBJ1-1; D unresolved. The CDR3 has 15 residues. V lost 0 bases to trimming and J lost 1 base, with 12 bases between them. CDR1 and CDR2 (germline): GTSNPN, SVGIG (reference sequence). The CDR3 loop is CAWSVTSRGNTEAFF. The CDR3 DNA follows: TGTGCCTGGAGTGTCACCAGTCGGGGGAACACTGAAGCTTTCTTT.

The V call is TRBV28, the J call TRBJ2-7; 7 nucleotides agree with TRBD1. The CDR3 runs to 12 residues. Unmatched junction bases numbered 3, after V lost 6 bases and J lost 4 bases. Germline V gives CDR1 MDHEN, CDR2 SYDVKM. The CDR3 DNA reads as TGTGCCAGCAGGATACAGGGGTACGAGCAGTACTTC. It specifies CASRIQGYEQYF.

V and J are TRBV5-6 and TRBJ2-5, with 11 bases identical to TRBD1. The J call may be mistaken, given a closer DNA end match to TRBJ2-7. CDR1 SGHDT and CDR2 YYEEEE come from the germline V gene. The CDR3 runs to 14 residues. CDR3 protein: CASSTGQGADEQYF. The CDR3 bases are TGTGCCAGCAGCACCGGACAGGGGGCTGACGAGCAGTACTTC.

The chain has TRBV27 and TRBJ2-5; the D gene is possibly TRBD2 (5 bases). Deletions cut 6 bases from V and 4 bases from J, with 12 bases between. The V gene's germline CDR1 is MNHEY and CDR2 SMNVEV (reference sequence). The CDR3 runs 13 residues. This CDR3 is CASRLGGGETQYF. The CDR3 DNA follows: TGTGCCAGCAGGTTAGGAGGCGGAGAGACCCAGTACTTC.

CDR3 protein: CASSLRSDWSAGNTIYF. In DNA form, the CDR3 reads TGTGCCAGCAGCCTAAGGTCGGATTGGTCGGCAGGGAACACCATATATTTT. The V call is TRBV7-9, the J call TRBJ1-3; tentatively, D is TRBD1 (5 bases). There are 17 residues in the CDR3. With 5 bases removed from V and 7 bases from J, the gap between germline ends came to 24 bases. Germline V gene sequence: CDR1 SEHNR, CDR2 FQNEAQ (reference sequence).

The chain uses TRBV5-1 and TRBJ1-1; 7 nucleotides agree with TRBD1. The CDR3 sequence is 14 residues long. V trimming: 4 bases; J trimming: 1 base; junction bases outside the gene matches: 4. Germline CDR1 is SGHRS and CDR2 is YFSETQ. CDR3 sequence reads: CASSDRAGNTEAFF. Written as DNA, the CDR3 is TGCGCCAGCAGCGACAGGGCGGGGAACACTGAAGCTTTCTTT.

This chain links TRBV28 with TRBJ1-5; D perhaps matches TRBD1 (5 bases). Germline V gene lookup returns CDR1 MDHEN and CDR2 SYDVKM. V was cut by 3 bases and J by 0 bases, with 12 bases left in between. The CDR3 covers 16 residues. This chain's CDR3 is CASSFRQGASNQPQHF. In nucleotides, the CDR3 is TGTGCCAGCAGTTTCCGGCAGGGTGCTAGCAATCAGCCCCAGCATTTT.

The rearrangement uses TRBV19 and TRBJ1-4; TRBD1 agrees at 7 bases. The germline CDR1 and CDR2 sequences are LNHDA and SQIVND (reference sequence). Trimming removed 7 bases from V and 1 base from J; junction bases left unmatched: 3. The CDR3 sequence is 14 residues long. The CDR3 DNA follows: TGTGCCAGTATAAACAGGGGAACTAATGAAAAACTGTTTTTT. This encodes CASINRGTNEKLFF.

This chain uses TRBV9 with TRBJ1-1; D possibly corresponds to TRBD1 (5 bases). V was clipped by 0 bases and J by 1 base, with 10 bases between them. Germline loops: CDR1 SGDLS, CDR2 YYNGEE. This CDR3 region has 15 residues. DNA of the CDR3: TGTGCCAGCAGCGTAGGGGGCAACTCGAACACTGAAGCTTTCTTT. This translates into CASSVGGNSNTEAFF.

The V call is TRBV25-1, the J call TRBJ2-7; D is possibly TRBD2 (5 bases). The V end lost 5 bases, the J end lost 6 bases, and 11 bases lay between the germline ends. From germline, CDR1 is MGHDK and CDR2 SYGVNS. The length of the CDR3 is 12 residues. CDR3 region: CASSLEGSEQYF. CDR3 sequence (DNA): TGTGCCAGCAGTCTTGAGGGAAGCGAGCAGTACTTC.

J is TRBJ2-7 and V is TRBV9; no firm D call. Trimming removed 4 bases at V and 2 bases at J, with 13 bases between. The germline CDR1 and CDR2 sequences are SGDLS and YYNGEE. CDR3 length: 14 residues. CDR3 sequence (DNA): TGTGCCAGCAGCCCCCCTCTCGGTGCCTACGAGCAGTACTTC. Encoded protein: CASSPPLGAYEQYF.

The chain is built from TRBV15 and TRBJ1-4; D uncertain. CDR1 is LNHNV, CDR2 YYDKDF, per germline (reference sequence). V was trimmed by 1 base and J by 8 bases, leaving 14 bases between them. The CDR3 totals 15 residues. This CDR3 reads CATSRAGEGIEKLFF. CDR3 DNA: TGTGCCACCAGCAGAGCCGGGGAGGGCATAGAAAAACTGTTTTTT.

V and J are TRBV27 and TRBJ2-1, with D tentatively TRBD2 (6 bases). V was pared by 4 bases and J by 0 bases, with 25 bases between. Looked up from germline, CDR1 is MNHEY and CDR2 is SMNVEV (reference sequence). The CDR3 runs 20 residues. CDR3 residues: CASSSSIPFEEGSSYNEQFF. Written as DNA, the CDR3 is TGTGCCAGCAGTTCATCTATCCCTTTCGAGGAGGGATCCTCCTACAATGAGCAGTTCTTC.

The rearrangement joins TRBV29-1 to TRBJ2-5; weak D call: TRBD2 (5 bases). The V gene's germline CDR1 is SQVTM and CDR2 ANQGSEA. The CDR3 consists of 12 residues. The V end lost 3 bases, the J end lost 5 bases, and 10 bases lay between the germline ends. Written as DNA, the CDR3 is TGCAGCGTTGAGGGGAGTTCGGAGACCCAGTACTTC. Translation: CSVEGSSETQYF.

J is TRBJ2-1 and V is TRBV19; TRBD2 matches 8 bases. CDR1 LNHDA and CDR2 SQIVND come from the germline V gene (reference sequence). CDR3 length: 15 residues. V shed 3 bases and J 3 bases; nucleotides not matched to a gene: 4. CDR3 sequence (DNA): TGTGCCAGTAGTATTCGGGGGGGGGACTACAATGAGCAGTTCTTC. The encoded protein is CASSIRGGDYNEQFF.

Notes on this clone: One junction end does not reproduce the germline sequence, and a read error may be involved. The genes are TRBV5-1 and TRBJ2-7; 9 bases align to TRBD2. This CDR3 region has 15 residues. The V gene's germline CDR1 is SGHRS and CDR2 YFSETQ. Here the CDR3 reads CASSLVVTSGGEQYF. The CDR3 DNA is TGTGCCAGCAGCTTGGTAGTGACTAGCGGTGGCGAGCAGTACTTC.

The sample holds one count of this clone. V gene TRBV14 combines with J gene TRBJ1-2, with D possibly matching TRBD1 (6 bases). This CDR3 has 15 amino acids. Trimming cost V 1 base and J 2 bases, with 11 bases left between them. Germline-derived CDR1 and CDR2 are SGHDN and FVKESK. The CDR3 DNA reads TGTGCCAGCAGCCAAGGACATGACAGGAACTATGGCTACACCTTC. Translating it yields CASSQGHDRNYGYTF.

The chain has TRBV27 and TRBJ1-2, with a possible D match to TRBD1 (6 bases). Trimming shortened V by 5 bases and J by 8 bases, and 18 bases separated the two germline ends. Germline lookup yields CDR1 MNHEY and CDR2 SMNVEV (reference sequence). The length of the CDR3 is 14 residues. CDR3 protein: CASSNPPRGGGYTF. The CDR3 DNA sequence: TGTGCCAGCAGTAACCCTCCCAGGGGTGGAGGCTACACCTTC.